The source of this TCR beta chain is a study of T cell responses to AZD1222 COVID-19 vaccine. Overall study findings and caveats: The span of vaccine-associated CD4 TCRs extended across spike, with dominance at 160-218 and 743-854.

Turning to this clone: Its antigen is still unknown.

Assay used: immunoSEQ multiplex PCR; TCRdb lists only in-frame clones, some missing. The sample records about 130,000 clones, roughly 92% being singletons. This CDR3 has 13 residues. V was clipped by 4 bases and J by 7 bases, with 14 bases between them. CDR1 and CDR2 (germline): SNHLY, FYNNEI. This sequence joins TRBV2 and TRBJ2-7; D uncertain. The sample consisted of peripheral blood, taken on day 0 of AZD1222 vaccination. This sequence originates from an adult in good health. The CDR3 is CASSADGLGEQYF. The CDR3 DNA is TGTGCCAGCAGTGCGGACGGCTTGGGGGAGCAGTACTTC. Drawing the rest from reference TRBV2 and TRBJ2-7, the complete variable domain is EPEVTQTPSHQVTQMGQEVILRCVPISNHLYFYWYRQILGQKVEFLVSFYNNEISEKSEIFDDQFSVERPDGSNFTLKIRSTKLEDSAMYFCASSADGLGEQYFGPGTRLTVT.